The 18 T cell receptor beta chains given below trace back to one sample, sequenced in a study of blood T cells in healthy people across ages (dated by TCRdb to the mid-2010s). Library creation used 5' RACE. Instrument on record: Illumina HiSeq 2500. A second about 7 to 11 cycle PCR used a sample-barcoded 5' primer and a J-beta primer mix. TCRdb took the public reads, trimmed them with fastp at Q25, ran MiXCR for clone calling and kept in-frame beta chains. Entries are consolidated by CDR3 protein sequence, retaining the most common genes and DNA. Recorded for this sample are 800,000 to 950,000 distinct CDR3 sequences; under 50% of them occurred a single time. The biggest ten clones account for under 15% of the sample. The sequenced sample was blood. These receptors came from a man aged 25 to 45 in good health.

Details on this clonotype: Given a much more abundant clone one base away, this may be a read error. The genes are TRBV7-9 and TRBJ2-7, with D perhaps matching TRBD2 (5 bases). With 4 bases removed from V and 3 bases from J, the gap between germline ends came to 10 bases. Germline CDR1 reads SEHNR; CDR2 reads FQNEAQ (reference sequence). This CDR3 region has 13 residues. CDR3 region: CASSSGNNYEQYF. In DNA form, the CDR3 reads TGTGCCAGCAGCTCCGGGAATAACTACGAGCAGTACTTC.

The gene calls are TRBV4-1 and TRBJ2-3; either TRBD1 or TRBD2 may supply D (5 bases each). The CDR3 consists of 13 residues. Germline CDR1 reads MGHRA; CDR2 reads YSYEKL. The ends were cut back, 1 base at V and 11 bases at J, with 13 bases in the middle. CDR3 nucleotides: TGCGCCAGCAGCCAAGTCGGGGCTTCATGGCAGTATTTT. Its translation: CASSQVGASWQYF.

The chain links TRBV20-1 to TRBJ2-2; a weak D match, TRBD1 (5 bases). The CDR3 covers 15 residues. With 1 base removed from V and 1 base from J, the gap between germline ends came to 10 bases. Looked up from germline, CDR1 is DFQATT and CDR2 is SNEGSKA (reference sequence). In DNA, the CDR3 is TGCAGTGCTAGAGTTGGGGCAGGGAACACCGGGGAGCTGTTTTTT. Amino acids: CSARVGAGNTGELFF.

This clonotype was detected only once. CDR3 nucleotide sequence: TGCAGCGCTCCGGCTTCCGGGACAGTTTTTCAGCCCCAGCATTTT. This gives the protein CSAPASGTVFQPQHF. This sequence joins TRBV20-1 and TRBJ1-5, with 7 bases lining up with TRBD1. Germline V gives CDR1 DFQATT, CDR2 SNEGSKA (reference sequence). The CDR3 runs 15 residues.

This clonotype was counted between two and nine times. The CDR3 loop reads CASSVGGAGYGYTF. Here the CDR3 DNA reads TGTGCCAGCAGCGTCGGGGGCGCCGGCTATGGCTACACCTTC. The chain uses TRBV9 and TRBJ1-2, with D perhaps matching TRBD1 (6 bases). V lost 2 bases to trimming and J lost 4 bases, with 12 bases between them. Germline V gene lookup returns CDR1 SGDLS and CDR2 YYNGEE. This CDR3 has 14 amino acids.

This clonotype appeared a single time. The CDR3 nucleotides read TGTGCCAGCTCGTCCAGGCCGGGGATCGGAAGTCAGCCCCAGCATTTT. Residues: CASSSRPGIGSQPQHF. The V gene is TRBV18, the J gene TRBJ1-5; D unresolved. V lost 6 bases and J lost 6, with 21 bases in between. Germline CDR1 and CDR2: KGHSH and LQKENI. The CDR3 consists of 16 residues. Full variable domain (outside the CDR3, taken from reference TRBV18 and TRBJ1-5): NAGVMQNPRHLVRRRGQEARLRCSPMKGHSHVYWYRQLPEEGLKFMVYLQKENIIDESGMPKERFSAEFPKEGPSILRIQQVVRGDSAAYFCASSSRPGIGSQPQHFGDGTRLSIL.

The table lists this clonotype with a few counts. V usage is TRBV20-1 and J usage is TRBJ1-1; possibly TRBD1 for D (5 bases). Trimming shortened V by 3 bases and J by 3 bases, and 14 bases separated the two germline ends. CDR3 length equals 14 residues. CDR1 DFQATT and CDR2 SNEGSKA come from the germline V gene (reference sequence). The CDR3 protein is CSARMIGAYTEAFF. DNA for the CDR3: TGCAGTGCTAGGATGATCGGGGCTTACACTGAAGCTTTCTTT.

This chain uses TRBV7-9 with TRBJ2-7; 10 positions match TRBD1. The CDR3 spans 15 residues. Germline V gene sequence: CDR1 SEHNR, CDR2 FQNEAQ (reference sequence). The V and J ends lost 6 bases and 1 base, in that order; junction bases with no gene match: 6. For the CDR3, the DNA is TGTGCCAGCAGGGCCTCGGGACAGGGGTCCTACGAGCAGTACTTC. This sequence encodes CASRASGQGSYEQYF. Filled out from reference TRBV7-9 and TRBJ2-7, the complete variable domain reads DTGVSQNPRHKITKRGQNVTFRCDPISEHNRLYWYRQTLGQGPEFLTYFQNEAQLEKSRLLSDRFSAERPKGSFSTLEIQRTEQGDSAMYLCASRASGQGSYEQYFGPGTRLTVT.

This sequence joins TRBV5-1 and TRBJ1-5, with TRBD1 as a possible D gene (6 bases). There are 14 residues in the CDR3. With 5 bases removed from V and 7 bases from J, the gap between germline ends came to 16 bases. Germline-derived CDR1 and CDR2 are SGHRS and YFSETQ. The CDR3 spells CASRVGDGQQPQHF. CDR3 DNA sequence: TGCGCCAGCAGGGTGGGAGATGGACAGCAGCCCCAGCATTTT.

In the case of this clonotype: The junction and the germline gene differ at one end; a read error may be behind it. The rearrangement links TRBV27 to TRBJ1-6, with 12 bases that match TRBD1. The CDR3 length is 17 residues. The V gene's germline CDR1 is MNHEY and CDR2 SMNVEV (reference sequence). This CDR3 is CASSIRDRGPYNPPLHF. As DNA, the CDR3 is TGTGCCAGCAGTATCCGGGACAGGGGGCCTTATAATCCACCCCTCCACTTT.

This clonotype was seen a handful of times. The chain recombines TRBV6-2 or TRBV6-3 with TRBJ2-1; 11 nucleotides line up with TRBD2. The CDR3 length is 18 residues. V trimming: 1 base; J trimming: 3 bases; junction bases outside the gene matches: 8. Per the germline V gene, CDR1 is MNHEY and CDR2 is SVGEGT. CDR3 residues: CASSYLFLAGGFYNEQFF. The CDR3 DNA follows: TGTGCCAGCAGTTACTTGTTCCTAGCGGGGGGTTTCTACAATGAGCAGTTCTTC.

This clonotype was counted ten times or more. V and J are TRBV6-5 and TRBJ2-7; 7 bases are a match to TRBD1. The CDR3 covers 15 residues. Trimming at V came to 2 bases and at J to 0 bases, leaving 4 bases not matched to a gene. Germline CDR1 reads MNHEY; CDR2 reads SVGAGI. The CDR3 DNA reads TGTGCCAGCAGTTACGGGACAGAACCCTCCTACGAGCAGTACTTC. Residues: CASSYGTEPSYEQYF.

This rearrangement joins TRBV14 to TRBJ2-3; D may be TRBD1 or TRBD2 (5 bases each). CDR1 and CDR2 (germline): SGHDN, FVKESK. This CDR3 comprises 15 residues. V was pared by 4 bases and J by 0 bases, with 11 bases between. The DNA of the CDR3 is TGTGCCAGCAGCCGGGGCAGGGAGAGCACAGATACGCAGTATTTT. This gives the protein CASSRGRESTDTQYF. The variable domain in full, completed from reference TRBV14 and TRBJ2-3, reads EAGVTQFPSHSVIEKGQTVTLRCDPISGHDNLYWYRRVMGKEIKFLLHFVKESKQDESGMPNNRFLAERTGGTYSTLKVQPAELEDSGVYFCASSRGRESTDTQYFGPGTRLTVL.

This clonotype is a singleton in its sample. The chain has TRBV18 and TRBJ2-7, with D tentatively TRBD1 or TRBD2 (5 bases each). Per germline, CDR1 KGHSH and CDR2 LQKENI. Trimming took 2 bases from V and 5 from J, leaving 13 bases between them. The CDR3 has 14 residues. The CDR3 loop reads CASSPGPGTHEQYF. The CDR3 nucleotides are TGTGCCAGCTCACCAGGCCCAGGGACCCACGAGCAGTACTTC. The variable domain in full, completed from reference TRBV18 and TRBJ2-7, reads NAGVMQNPRHLVRRRGQEARLRCSPMKGHSHVYWYRQLPEEGLKFMVYLQKENIIDESGMPKERFSAEFPKEGPSILRIQQVVRGDSAAYFCASSPGPGTHEQYFGPGTRLTVT.

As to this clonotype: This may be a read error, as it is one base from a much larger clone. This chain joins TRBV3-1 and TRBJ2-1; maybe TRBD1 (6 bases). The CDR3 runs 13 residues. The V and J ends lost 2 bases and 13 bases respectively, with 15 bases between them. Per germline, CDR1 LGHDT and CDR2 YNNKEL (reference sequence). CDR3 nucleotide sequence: TGTGCCAGCAGCCAATACCCCTTGGGGGCCCAGTTCTTC. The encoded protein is CASSQYPLGAQFF.

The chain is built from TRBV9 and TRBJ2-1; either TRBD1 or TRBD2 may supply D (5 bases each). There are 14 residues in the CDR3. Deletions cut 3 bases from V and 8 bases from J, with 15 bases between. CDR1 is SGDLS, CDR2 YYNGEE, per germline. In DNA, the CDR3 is TGTGCCAGCAGCGCGGGACCCCTAATCGATGAGCAGTTCTTC. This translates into CASSAGPLIDEQFF.

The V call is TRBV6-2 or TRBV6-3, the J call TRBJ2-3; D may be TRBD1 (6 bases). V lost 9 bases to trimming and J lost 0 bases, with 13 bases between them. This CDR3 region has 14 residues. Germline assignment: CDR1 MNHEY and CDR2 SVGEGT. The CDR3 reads CASVEGGSTDTQYF. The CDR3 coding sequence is TGTGCCAGTGTGGAAGGGGGTAGCACAGATACGCAGTATTTT.

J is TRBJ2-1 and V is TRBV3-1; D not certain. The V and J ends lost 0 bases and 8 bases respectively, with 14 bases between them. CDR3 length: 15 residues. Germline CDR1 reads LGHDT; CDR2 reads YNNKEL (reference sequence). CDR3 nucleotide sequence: TGTGCCAGCAGCCAAGAATGGGCCCCGATACATGAGCAGTTCTTC. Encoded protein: CASSQEWAPIHEQFF.